A single sample gave rise to the 18 T cell receptor beta chains below, sequenced in a study of CD8 T cells in ankylosing spondylitis. Whole-study findings and limits: A motif of roughly eight highly homologous TCR beta variants was seen as apparently characteristic of ankylosing spondylitis blood.

MiXCR, applied by TCRdb to the 5' RACE reads, yields one record per CDR3 protein. The sample records under 450,000 distinct CDR3 sequences, over 15% being singletons. Their cognate antigens are unknown. Sequencing was carried out using blood, either unsorted or a sorted T cell fraction (not recorded which). Source of these receptors: a male donor with ankylosing spondylitis.

This clonotype has more than one count but fewer than ten. The chain uses TRBV12-3 or TRBV12-4 and TRBJ1-1; D possibly corresponds to TRBD1 (6 bases). The CDR3 spans 15 residues. Trimming left V 5 bases short and J 1 base short, with 14 bases between. CDR3 DNA sequence: TGTGCCAGCAGTCCGCAGGGGCTGGGGAACACTGAAGCTTTCTTT. Translating gives CASSPQGLGNTEAFF.

Written as DNA, the CDR3 is TGTGCCACCAGTGCAGCCGGCGGGAGTGCCCCAGATACGCAGTATTTT. Protein: CATSAAGGSAPDTQYF. The gene calls are TRBV24-1 and TRBJ2-3, with TRBD2 identical over 7 bases. Germline loops: CDR1 KGHDR, CDR2 SFDVKD. With 5 bases clipped from V and 4 bases from J, the junction kept 11 bases outside the gene matches. This CDR3 spans 16 amino acids.

The V and J genes are TRBV20-1 and TRBJ2-2; 8 nucleotides align to TRBD1. The V segment lost 4 bases and the J segment 7 bases; nucleotides outside the gene matches: 5. This CDR3 is built from 13 residues. From germline, CDR1 is DFQATT and CDR2 SNEGSKA (reference sequence). CDR3 DNA: TGCAGTGCTACCGACAGGGGAGGCGGGGAGCTGTTTTTT. It is translated as CSATDRGGGELFF.

This clonotype was found many times. The chain employs TRBV20-1 and TRBJ2-7; D possibly corresponds to TRBD1 (5 bases). Germline V gives CDR1 DFQATT, CDR2 SNEGSKA (reference sequence). This CDR3 is built from 12 residues. V lost 0 bases to trimming and J lost 2 bases, with 5 bases between them. The CDR3 sequence is CSAREDTYEQYF. The CDR3 DNA sequence: TGCAGTGCTAGAGAGGACACCTACGAGCAGTACTTC.

The chain joins TRBV20-1 to TRBJ2-2; possibly TRBD2 for D (6 bases). The CDR3 is 14 residues long. Germline V gene data show CDR1 as DFQATT and CDR2 as SNEGSKA (reference sequence). Trimming took off 1 base at V and 0 bases at J, with 6 bases between the two ends. The CDR3, as DNA: TGCAGTGCTAGAGTAGCGGCGAACACCGGGGAGCTGTTTTTT. Translated, it gives CSARVAANTGELFF.

The chain recombines TRBV5-6 with TRBJ2-5, with D perhaps matching TRBD1 or TRBD2 (6 bases each). The V end was cut by 3 bases, the J end by 5 bases, with 14 bases between. The CDR3 consists of 14 residues. Germline CDR1 and CDR2: SGHDT and YYEEEE. This chain's CDR3 is CASSWGARGETQYF. CDR3 in DNA: TGTGCCAGCAGCTGGGGGGCCCGGGGGGAGACCCAGTACTTC. Full variable domain (outside the CDR3, taken from reference TRBV5-6 and TRBJ2-5): DAGVTQSPTHLIKTRGQQVTLRCSPKSGHDTVSWYQQALGQGPQFIFQYYEEEERQRGNFPDRFSGHQFPNYSSELNVNALLLGDSALYLCASSWGARGETQYFGPGTRLLVL.

CDR3 protein: CSARQGAIVDTQYF. CDR3 nucleotides: TGCAGTGCTAGACAGGGGGCTATTGTAGATACGCAGTATTTT. The V call is TRBV20-1, the J call TRBJ2-3, with 8 positions matching TRBD1. Germline CDR1 reads DFQATT; CDR2 reads SNEGSKA (reference sequence). The length of the CDR3 is 14 residues. With V trimmed by 2 bases and J by 5 bases, 6 bases remained unmatched.

This chain connects TRBV10-3 to TRBJ1-2; no reliable D call. This CDR3 region has 13 residues. The ends were cut back, 4 bases at V and 6 bases at J, with 12 bases in the middle. CDR1 and CDR2 from the germline V gene are ENHRY and SYGVKD. The CDR3 sequence: CAISGAPLDGYTF. The CDR3 DNA sequence: TGTGCCATCAGTGGGGCCCCCCTGGATGGCTACACCTTC.

The DNA for the CDR3 is TGTGCCAGCAGCACCTACGGGGGTGAAGCTTTCTTT. This encodes CASSTYGGEAFF. V is TRBV14 and J is TRBJ1-1; D possibly corresponds to TRBD1 (5 bases). The V and J ends lost 5 bases and 7 bases respectively, with 11 bases between them. The CDR3 runs to 12 residues. CDR1 is SGHDN and CDR2 is FVKESK in the germline V gene.

The table lists this clonotype with a few counts. The chain combines TRBV6-1 with TRBJ2-4, with 7 nucleotides matching TRBD2. There are 13 residues in the CDR3. Trimming removed 11 bases from V and 3 bases from J; junction bases left unmatched: 7. Germline V gene sequence: CDR1 MNHNS, CDR2 SASEGT. This chain's CDR3 is CAAGRTGKNIQYF. DNA of the CDR3: TGTGCCGCCGGGAGGACCGGCAAAAACATTCAGTACTTC.

This clonotype was counted at least ten times. The CDR3 DNA follows: TGCGCCAGCAGCTTTCTATCCAGGCTGAACACTGAAGCTTTCTTT. Translating gives CASSFLSRLNTEAFF. The chain couples TRBV5-1 to TRBJ1-1; D gene ambiguous. Trimming cost V 2 bases and J 0 bases, with 11 bases left between them. Per germline, CDR1 SGHRS and CDR2 YFSETQ. CDR3 length equals 15 residues.

Of note for this clonotype: A much more abundant neighbour one base away suggests this may be a read error. The genes are TRBV28 and TRBJ1-2; 7 bases map to TRBD1. The CDR3 is 15 amino acids. Germline V CDR1 and CDR2: MDHEN, SYDVKM. This CDR3 reads CGSSSQGGGKSGYTF. For the CDR3, the DNA is TGTGGCAGCAGTTCCCAGGGAGGGGGCAAATCTGGCTACACCTTC.

This clonotype has more than one count but fewer than ten. The chain joins TRBV5-8 to TRBJ1-1; 9 nucleotides match TRBD1. There are 15 residues in the CDR3. From germline, CDR1 is SGHTS and CDR2 YDEGEE. The ends lost 2 bases at V and 3 bases at J; junction bases unmatched: 5. This chain's CDR3 is CASSFPGTGHTEAFF. The CDR3 region has the DNA TGTGCCAGCAGCTTCCCCGGGACAGGGCACACTGAAGCTTTCTTT.

This clonotype was picked up one time. The chain couples TRBV7-9 to TRBJ1-2; D is unclear. The germline V and J ends were trimmed by 2 bases and 4 bases, with 5 bases remaining between them. Germline V gives CDR1 SEHNR, CDR2 FQNEAQ (reference sequence). This CDR3 comprises 12 residues. CDR3: CASSLLSYGYTF. The CDR3 nucleotides read TGTGCCAGCAGCTTACTTTCCTATGGCTACACCTTC.

This clonotype was observed once. The chain links TRBV2 to TRBJ1-1; D remains unclear. Trimming cost V 3 bases and J 1 base, with 9 bases left between them. Germline CDR1 is SNHLY and CDR2 is FYNNEI. The CDR3 covers 14 residues. CDR3 nucleotide sequence: TGTGCCAGCAGTGACCAGGTTACGAACACTGAAGCTTTCTTT. It yields the protein CASSDQVTNTEAFF.

In this sample, this clonotype turned up many times. The chain is built from TRBV4-1 and TRBJ1-2; D gene uncertain. This CDR3 spans 14 amino acids. The germline V gene encodes CDR1 MGHRA and CDR2 YSYEKL. V was cut by 7 bases and J by 7 bases, with 19 bases left in between. In nucleotides, the CDR3 is TGCGCCAGCAATCGGCAGCTAACGAAGGGTGGCTACACCTTC. Translation: CASNRQLTKGGYTF.

In this sample, this clonotype turned up a few times. This chain joins TRBV12-3 or TRBV12-4 and TRBJ1-1; tentatively, D is TRBD1 (5 bases). The V end lost 6 bases, the J end lost 1 base, and 12 bases lay between the germline ends. The CDR3 is 14 amino acids. Here the CDR3 DNA reads TGTGCCAGCAGGCGGGGGAGGGGGAACACTGAAGCTTTCTTT. Translation gives CASRRGRGNTEAFF.

This clonotype was seen a handful of times. The rearrangement uses TRBV2 and TRBJ2-1; 9 nucleotides align to TRBD2. This CDR3 has 15 amino acids. CDR1 SNHLY and CDR2 FYNNEI come from the germline V gene. V dropped 3 bases and J dropped 7; count of bases not matched to a gene: 7. The CDR3 DNA reads as TGTGCCAGCAGTGAGGTAGCGGGAGTTAGGAATGAGCAGTTCTTC. This translates into CASSEVAGVRNEQFF.